Listed here are 16 T cell receptor beta chains from one sample, sequenced in a study of T cells in Graves' hyperthyroidism and ophthalmopathy. RNA transcripts provided the source from which TCR beta CDR3 regions were amplified. In the first-round RT-PCR of the TCR CDR3, the HTBI primer set was used. MiXCR, run by TCRdb on the multiplex PCR reads, gives a single entry per CDR3 protein. The sample carries hundreds of thousands of distinct CDR3 sequences, 12% to 15% recorded once. Material for sequencing was blood. These receptors were taken from a woman younger than 30 with Graves' hyperthyroidism.

This clonotype was picked up many times. The chain is built from TRBV5-1 and TRBJ1-4; weak D call: TRBD1 (6 bases). CDR1 and CDR2 from the germline V gene are SGHRS and YFSETQ. The CDR3 has 14 amino acids. Trimming pared 3 bases from V and 8 bases from J, leaving 14 bases between. DNA of the CDR3: TGCGCCAGCAGCTCATCGACAGGATTCGAAAAACTGTTTTTT. This gives the protein CASSSSTGFEKLFF.

The chain joins TRBV4-1 to TRBJ2-4, with D perhaps TRBD1 (5 bases). Germline CDR1 MGHRA, CDR2 YSYEKL. The CDR3 length is 18 residues. V dropped 1 base and J dropped 6 bases, with 22 bases sitting between them. CDR3 protein: CASSQGVGKGLPGNIQYF. In nucleotides, the CDR3 is TGCGCCAGCAGCCAAGGTGTAGGGAAGGGGTTACCTGGAAACATTCAGTACTTC.

Many counts were recorded for this clonotype. The rearrangement links TRBV7-8 to TRBJ1-5; no definite D call. Looked up from germline, CDR1 is SGHVS and CDR2 is FQNEAQ. Between the trimmed V and J ends, which lost 6 bases and 1 base, there was a span of 10 bases. The CDR3 contains 14 residues. The CDR3 loop reads CASSEWKSNQPQHF. CDR3 nucleotide sequence: TGTGCCAGCAGTGAGTGGAAAAGCAATCAGCCCCAGCATTTT.

The V gene is TRBV5-1, the J gene TRBJ2-7, with D perhaps assigned TRBD1 or TRBD2 (6 bases each). Per germline, CDR1 SGHRS and CDR2 YFSETQ. The CDR3 sequence is 17 residues long. Trimming took 4 bases from V and 4 from J, leaving 24 bases between them. As DNA, the CDR3 is TGCGCCAGCAGCGACGGAAAAGGGGGGCAGGTAGAATACGAGCAGTACTTC. Amino acids: CASSDGKGGQVEYEQYF.

This clonotype was seen many times. The V gene is TRBV7-9, the J gene TRBJ2-1; no reliable D call. CDR1 SEHNR and CDR2 FQNEAQ come from the germline V gene (reference sequence). The CDR3 has 13 amino acids. V was clipped by 6 bases and J by 7 bases, with 13 bases between them. For the CDR3, the DNA is TGTGCCAGCAGTCCTGGTCCCTGGAATGAGCAGTTCTTC. It is translated as CASSPGPWNEQFF.

This clonotype was recorded many times. This chain links TRBV5-5 with TRBJ2-3; TRBD1 might be the D (6 bases). In germline, CDR1 is SGHKS, CDR2 YYEKEE (reference sequence). The CDR3 totals 16 residues. Between the trimmed V and J ends, which lost 2 bases and 1 base, there was a span of 14 bases. CDR3 sequence: CASSFQGPGGTDTQYF. The CDR3 coding sequence is TGTGCCAGCAGCTTTCAGGGGCCCGGAGGCACAGATACGCAGTATTTT.

This chain uses TRBV19 with TRBJ1-1, with TRBD1 matching over 8 bases. CDR1 and CDR2 from the germline V gene are LNHDA and SQIVND (reference sequence). With 6 bases clipped from V and 7 bases from J, the junction kept 10 bases outside the gene matches. This CDR3 spans 14 amino acids. The CDR3 bases are TGTGCCAGTAGCCCATCGGACAGGGTCAATGAAGCTTTCTTT. Its protein product is CASSPSDRVNEAFF.

J is TRBJ1-2 and V is TRBV11-3; maybe TRBD1 (6 bases). Trimming removed 5 bases at V and 6 bases at J, with 19 bases between. The CDR3 has 15 amino acids. Germline loops: CDR1 SGHNT, CDR2 YENEEA. For the CDR3, the DNA is TGTGCCAGCAGCCCATTCGACAGGTCTAGGGATGGCTACACCTTC. Translating gives CASSPFDRSRDGYTF.

Many counts were recorded for this clonotype. The CDR3 protein is CASSFASLLDGGGNQPQHF. The CDR3 DNA sequence: TGTGCCAGCAGTTTCGCGTCCCTTTTGGACGGGGGCGGCAATCAGCCCCAGCATTTT. The chain links TRBV12-3 or TRBV12-4 to TRBJ1-5; D is possibly TRBD1 (6 bases). The CDR3 sequence is 19 residues long. Trimming stripped 3 bases from V and 2 bases from J, with 23 bases between.

This clonotype has at least ten counts. The chain uses TRBV3-1 and TRBJ2-5; 8 bases map to TRBD2. V lost 4 bases to trimming and J lost 1 base; unmatched junction nucleotides: 8. Germline V gene lookup returns CDR1 LGHDT and CDR2 YNNKEL (reference sequence). The CDR3 consists of 16 residues. Here the CDR3 reads CASSLRSTSGQETQYF. For the CDR3, the DNA is TGTGCCAGCAGCCTGCGATCTACTAGCGGCCAAGAGACCCAGTACTTC.

A few counts support this clonotype. The chain has TRBV19 and TRBJ2-7, with 7 bases aligning to TRBD1. The germline CDR1 and CDR2 sequences are LNHDA and SQIVND (reference sequence). Trimming at V came to 5 bases and at J to 1 base, leaving 8 bases not matched to a gene. The CDR3 sequence is 15 residues long. In DNA, the CDR3 is TGTGCCAGTAGTCGGGACAGCGGTGGGTCCTACGAGCAGTACTTC. It yields the protein CASSRDSGGSYEQYF.

The chain carries TRBV10-1 and TRBJ2-1; no firm D call. Trimming left V 2 bases short and J 11 bases short, with 13 bases between. Germline-derived CDR1 and CDR2 are WNHNN and SYGVQD (reference sequence). CDR3 size: 13 residues. The CDR3 is CASSENSRSKQFF. The DNA for the CDR3 is TGCGCCAGCAGTGAGAATTCGCGCAGCAAGCAGTTCTTC.

This clonotype was observed many times. V usage is TRBV12-3 or TRBV12-4 and J usage is TRBJ1-4; D is perhaps TRBD1 (5 bases). The CDR3 has 14 amino acids. V dropped 8 bases and J dropped 7 bases, with 17 bases sitting between them. The CDR3 is CASSSGGTFEKLFF. The DNA of the CDR3 is TGTGCCAGCTCCTCCGGGGGTACCTTTGAAAAACTGTTTTTT.

Many counts were recorded for this clonotype. V and J are TRBV25-1 and TRBJ2-1; D remains ambiguous. There are 12 residues in the CDR3. In germline, CDR1 is MGHDK, CDR2 SYGVNS. The V end was cut by 4 bases, the J end by 4 bases, with 5 bases between. CDR3 in DNA: TGTGCCAGCAGTGTCTCGTACAATGAGCAGTTCTTC. It encodes CASSVSYNEQFF.

This clonotype was seen many times. The gene calls are TRBV7-8 and TRBJ2-7; 9 positions match TRBD1. The V and J ends lost 6 bases and 5 bases, in that order; junction bases with no gene match: 8. Germline CDR1 SGHVS, CDR2 FQNEAQ. The CDR3 sequence is 14 residues long. CDR3 residues: CASRGTGSSNEQYF. The CDR3 region has the DNA TGTGCCAGCAGGGGGACAGGGTCGTCCAACGAGCAGTACTTC.

A word on this clonotype: Being one base from a much bigger clone, this may be a read error. J is TRBJ2-1 and V is TRBV7-9; 8 bases line up with TRBD1. Losses at the gene ends were 5 bases for V and 12 bases for J; bases not matched to a gene: 6. CDR1 and CDR2 (germline): SEHNR, FQNEAQ (reference sequence). The CDR3 contains 12 residues. DNA for the CDR3: TGTGCCAGCAGCAGACAGGGGCCTGGGCAGTTCTTC. Protein sequence: CASSRQGPGQFF.